This entry lists 10 T cell receptor beta chains sequenced from one sample in a study of T cell responses to AZD1222 COVID-19 vaccine. Assay used: immunoSEQ multiplex PCR; TCRdb lists only in-frame clones, some missing. The data show around 180,000 clones, around 94% seen once. Material: peripheral blood, obtained 28 days after the second AZD1222 dose. Receptors were obtained from an adult who received the AZD1222 COVID-19 vaccine.

The chain employs TRBV21-1 and TRBJ1-2; TRBD1, the table's D call, was not compared with the DNA. TRBV21-1 is a pseudogene locus. The CDR3 consists of 16 residues. The CDR3 nucleotides read TGTGCCAGCAGCAATAAGCGGGGACAGGTATACTATGGCTACACCTTC. It codes for CASSNKRGQVYYGYTF.

The chain carries TRBV15 and TRBJ2-1; the match to TRBD2 covers 9 bases. After removal of 2 bases from V and 5 bases from J, the junction contained 7 bases not matched to a gene. The CDR3 has 16 residues. Germline lookup yields CDR1 LNHNV and CDR2 YYDKDF (reference sequence). The CDR3 bases are TGTGCCACCAGCAGAATAGCGGGGGCAGGAAACAATGAGCAGTTCTTC. Encoded protein: CATSRIAGAGNNEQFF.

The chain joins TRBV19 to TRBJ1-5; tentative D call: TRBD1 (5 bases). V was trimmed by 3 bases and J by 5 bases, leaving 8 bases between them. Germline CDR1 reads LNHDA; CDR2 reads SQIVND (reference sequence). The CDR3 sequence is 13 residues long. The CDR3 nucleotides read TGTGCCAGTAGTATGTCGGGGCATCAGCCCCAGCATTTT. Its translation: CASSMSGHQPQHF. Drawing the rest from reference TRBV19 and TRBJ1-5, the complete variable domain is DGGITQSPKYLFRKEGQNVTLSCEQNLNHDAMYWYRQDPGQGLRLIYYSQIVNDFQKGDIAEGYSVSREKKESFPLTVTSAQKNPTAFYLCASSMSGHQPQHFGDGTRLSIL.

The rearrangement joins TRBV19 to TRBJ1-2, with D perhaps TRBD1 (5 bases). There are 14 residues in the CDR3. Trimming cost V 9 bases and J 2 bases, with 16 bases left between them. The germline V gene encodes CDR1 LNHDA and CDR2 SQIVND (reference sequence). In nucleotides, the CDR3 is TGTGCCAGCGCGAGCCAGAAGGGGAACTATGGCTACACCTTC. This codes for CASASQKGNYGYTF.

The rearrangement uses TRBV6-4 and TRBJ2-2, with D possibly being TRBD1 or TRBD2 (5 bases each). Trimming stripped 7 bases from V and 2 bases from J, with 11 bases between. The length of the CDR3 is 14 residues. Per the germline V gene, CDR1 is MRHNA and CDR2 is SNTAGT. As DNA, the CDR3 is TGTGCCAGCAAAGAGGGACGTAACACCGGGGAGCTGTTTTTT. Protein product: CASKEGRNTGELFF.

The genes are TRBV7-2 and TRBJ2-1; tentatively, D is TRBD2 (6 bases). Trimming stripped 4 bases from V and 4 bases from J, with 17 bases between. Germline CDR1 SGHTA, CDR2 FQGNSA. The CDR3 extends over 16 amino acids. CDR3: CASSSGVYPLYNEQFF. The CDR3 DNA reads as TGTGCCAGCAGCTCGGGGGTGTATCCTCTTTACAATGAGCAGTTCTTC.

V gene TRBV6-1 combines with J gene TRBJ1-6; 11 positions agree with TRBD1. V dropped 2 bases and J dropped 9; count of bases not matched to a gene: 6. The CDR3 totals 16 residues. The V gene's germline CDR1 is MNHNS and CDR2 SASEGT. The CDR3 DNA reads TGTGCCAGCAGTGAATCGGCCGGGACAGGGGGTTCACCCCTCCACTTT. It codes for CASSESAGTGGSPLHF.

The rearrangement links TRBV27 to TRBJ1-5; D gene ambiguous. Trimming cost V 5 bases and J 6 bases, with 8 bases left between them. Germline CDR1 reads MNHEY; CDR2 reads SMNVEV (reference sequence). There are 12 residues in the CDR3. The CDR3 nucleotides read TGTGCCAGCAGTCTTAGAGGTCAGCCCCAGCATTTT. Translating it yields CASSLRGQPQHF.

The rearrangement uses TRBV6-1 and TRBJ2-3; D unresolved. Per the germline V gene, CDR1 is MNHNS and CDR2 is SASEGT. Trimming pared 0 bases from V and 0 bases from J, leaving 10 bases between. The CDR3 spans 16 residues. For the CDR3, the DNA is TGTGCCAGCAGTGAAGCTCTAGGGATTAGCACAGATACGCAGTATTTT. It specifies CASSEALGISTDTQYF.

This chain uses TRBV19 with TRBJ2-7; possibly TRBD1 for D (5 bases). This CDR3 has 13 residues. Germline V gene lookup returns CDR1 LNHDA and CDR2 SQIVND (reference sequence). The V gene lost 4 bases and the J gene lost 7 bases, with 14 bases spanning the gap. The CDR3 loop is CASSNQGILEQYF. In DNA, the CDR3 is TGTGCCAGTAGTAACCAGGGCATTTTGGAGCAGTACTTC.